The TCR beta chain under discussion was sequenced for a study of T cell responses to AZD1222 COVID-19 vaccine. Study results and limitations: Targets within unmutated variant regions were reportedly found for nearly half of spike-specific TCRs. Donors were chiefly white British, with a greater number of females, and clonal diversity was perhaps underestimated. Only a handful of people who got AZD1222 tested seropositive at baseline.

The study pooled second doses at about 4 or about 12 weeks. Libraries were prepared by immunoSEQ multiplex PCR; TCRdb keeps only in-frame clonotypes and omits some of them. The sample has 100,000 or so clones, 87% seen once; the top ten hold roughly a tenth. V was cut by 0 bases and J by 4 bases, with 6 bases left in between. Per germline, CDR1 MNHNY and CDR2 SVGAGI (reference sequence). CDR3 length equals 13 residues. Remarks on this clone: Its cognate antigen is unknown.

Sample: peripheral blood, taken 28 days after the second AZD1222 dose. The rearrangement joins TRBV6-6 to TRBJ1-2, with D hard to call. This sequence originates from an adult who received the AZD1222 COVID-19 vaccine. The CDR3 region has the DNA TGTGCCAGCAGTTACTCGGCAAGCTATGGCTACACCTTC. Its translation: CASSYSASYGYTF.